The T cell receptor (beta chain) described here comes from a study of shared T cell receptors in the human thymus. This table comes from immunoSEQ multiplex PCR, and its TCRdb copy is limited to in-frame clones, with some not included. The table shows about 660,000 clones, with around 89% occurring only once. CDR3 length: 16 amino acids. Unmatched junction bases numbered 7, after V lost 3 bases and J lost 3 bases. Germline V gives CDR1 LNHNV, CDR2 YYDKDF (reference sequence). This sample was also put to use in a study of human thymus T cells.

The sample taken for sequencing was thymocytes. The TCR was taken from a boy under three years old with a congenital heart defect. The chain has TRBV15 and TRBJ2-7; 11 bases fit TRBD1. The CDR3: CATSSPRGTGGYEQYF. As DNA, the CDR3 is TGTGCCACCAGCAGCCCACGGGGGACAGGGGGCTACGAGCAGTACTTC.